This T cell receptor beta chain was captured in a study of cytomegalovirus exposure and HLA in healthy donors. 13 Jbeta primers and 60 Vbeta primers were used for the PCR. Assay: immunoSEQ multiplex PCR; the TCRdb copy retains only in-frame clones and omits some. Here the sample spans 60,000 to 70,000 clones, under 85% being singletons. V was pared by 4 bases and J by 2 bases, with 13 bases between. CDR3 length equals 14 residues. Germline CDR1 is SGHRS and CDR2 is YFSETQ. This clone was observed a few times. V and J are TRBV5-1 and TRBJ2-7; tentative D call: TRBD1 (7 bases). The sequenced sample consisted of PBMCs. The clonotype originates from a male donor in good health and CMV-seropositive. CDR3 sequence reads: CASSSTGEAYEQYF. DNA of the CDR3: TGCGCCAGCAGCAGTACAGGGGAGGCCTACGAGCAGTACTTC.